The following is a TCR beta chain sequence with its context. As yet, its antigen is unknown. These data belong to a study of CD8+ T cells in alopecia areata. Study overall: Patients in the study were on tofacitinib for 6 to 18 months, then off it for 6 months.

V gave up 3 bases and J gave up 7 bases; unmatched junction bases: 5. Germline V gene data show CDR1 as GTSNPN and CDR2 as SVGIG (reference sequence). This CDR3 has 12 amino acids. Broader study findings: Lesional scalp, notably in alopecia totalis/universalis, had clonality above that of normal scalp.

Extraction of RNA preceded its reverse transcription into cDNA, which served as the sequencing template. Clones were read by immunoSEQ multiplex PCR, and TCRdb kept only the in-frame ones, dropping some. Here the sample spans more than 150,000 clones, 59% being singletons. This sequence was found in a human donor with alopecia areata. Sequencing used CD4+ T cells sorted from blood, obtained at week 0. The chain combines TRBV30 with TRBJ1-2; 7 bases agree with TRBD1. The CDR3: CAWRKGALGYTF. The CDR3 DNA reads TGTGCCTGGAGAAAGGGGGCGCTTGGCTACACCTTC.